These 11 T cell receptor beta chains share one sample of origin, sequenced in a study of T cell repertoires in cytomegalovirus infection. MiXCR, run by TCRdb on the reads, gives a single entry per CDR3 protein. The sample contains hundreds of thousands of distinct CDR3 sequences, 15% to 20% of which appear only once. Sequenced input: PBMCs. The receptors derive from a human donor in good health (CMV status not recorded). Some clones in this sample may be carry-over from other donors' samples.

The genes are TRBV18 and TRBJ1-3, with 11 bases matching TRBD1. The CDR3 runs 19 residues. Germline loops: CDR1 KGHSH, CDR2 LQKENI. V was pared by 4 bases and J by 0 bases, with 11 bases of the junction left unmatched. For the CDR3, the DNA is TGTGCCAGCTCACTCTCCGGGACAGGGGGATCGGACTCTGGAAACACCATATATTTT. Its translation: CASSLSGTGGSDSGNTIYF.

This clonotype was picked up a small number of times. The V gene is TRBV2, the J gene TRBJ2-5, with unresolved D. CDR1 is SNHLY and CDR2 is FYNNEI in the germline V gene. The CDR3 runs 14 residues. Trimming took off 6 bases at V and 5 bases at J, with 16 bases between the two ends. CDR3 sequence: CASSPPSGPETQYF. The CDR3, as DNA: TGTGCCAGCAGCCCGCCTTCAGGCCCGGAGACCCAGTACTTC.

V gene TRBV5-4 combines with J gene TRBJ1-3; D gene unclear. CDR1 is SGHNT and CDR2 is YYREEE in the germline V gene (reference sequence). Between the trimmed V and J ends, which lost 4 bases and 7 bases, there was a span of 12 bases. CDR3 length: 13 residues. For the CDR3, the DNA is TGTGCCAGCAGCGGAGATACCAGGAACACCATATATTTT. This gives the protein CASSGDTRNTIYF.

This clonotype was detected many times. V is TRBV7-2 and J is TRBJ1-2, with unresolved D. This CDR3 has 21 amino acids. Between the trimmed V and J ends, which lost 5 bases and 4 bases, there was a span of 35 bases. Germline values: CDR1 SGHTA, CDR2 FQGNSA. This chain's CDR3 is CASSVSSSRPPADAGLYGYTF. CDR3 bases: TGTGCCAGCAGCGTCTCGAGCTCTCGACCCCCGGCAGACGCCGGACTCTATGGCTACACCTTC.

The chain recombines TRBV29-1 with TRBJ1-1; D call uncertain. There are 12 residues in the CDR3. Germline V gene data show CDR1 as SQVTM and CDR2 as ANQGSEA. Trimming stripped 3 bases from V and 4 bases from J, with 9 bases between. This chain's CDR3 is CSVDSKSTEAFF. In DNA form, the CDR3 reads TGCAGCGTTGATTCCAAGAGCACTGAAGCTTTCTTT.

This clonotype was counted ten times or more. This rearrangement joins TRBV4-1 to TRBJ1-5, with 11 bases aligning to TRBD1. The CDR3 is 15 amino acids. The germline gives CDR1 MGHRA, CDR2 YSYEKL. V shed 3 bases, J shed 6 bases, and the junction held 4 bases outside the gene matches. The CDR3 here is CASSQDRGLFQPQHF. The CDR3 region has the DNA TGCGCCAGCAGCCAGGACAGGGGGCTTTTTCAGCCCCAGCATTTT.

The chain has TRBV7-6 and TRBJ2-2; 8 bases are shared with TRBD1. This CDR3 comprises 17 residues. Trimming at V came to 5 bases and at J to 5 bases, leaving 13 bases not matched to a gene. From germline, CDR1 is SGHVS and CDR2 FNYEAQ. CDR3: CASSSTGGFRKTGELFF. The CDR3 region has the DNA TGTGCCAGCAGCAGTACAGGGGGGTTTAGGAAAACCGGGGAGCTGTTTTTT.

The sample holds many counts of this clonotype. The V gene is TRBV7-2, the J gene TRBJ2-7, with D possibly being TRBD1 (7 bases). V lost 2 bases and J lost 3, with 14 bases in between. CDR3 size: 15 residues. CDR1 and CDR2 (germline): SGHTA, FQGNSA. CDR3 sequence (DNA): TGTGCCAGCAGCTTAACTGCCAGGGGGGACTACGAGCAGTACTTC. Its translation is CASSLTARGDYEQYF.

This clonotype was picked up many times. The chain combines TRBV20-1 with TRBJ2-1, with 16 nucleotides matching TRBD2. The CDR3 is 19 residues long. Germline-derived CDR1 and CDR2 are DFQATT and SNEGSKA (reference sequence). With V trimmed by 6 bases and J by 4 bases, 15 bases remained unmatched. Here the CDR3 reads CSAYSGTSGGAAAYNEQFF. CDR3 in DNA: TGCAGTGCCTATTCCGGGACTAGCGGGGGGGCAGCGGCTTACAATGAGCAGTTCTTC.

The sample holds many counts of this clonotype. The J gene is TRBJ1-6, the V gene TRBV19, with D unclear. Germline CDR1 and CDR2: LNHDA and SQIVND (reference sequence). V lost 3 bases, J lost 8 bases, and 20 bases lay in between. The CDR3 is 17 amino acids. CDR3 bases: TGTGCCAGTAGTATTACCCCCGGAGGAGGTTCGGATTCACCCCTCCACTTT. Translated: CASSITPGGGSDSPLHF.

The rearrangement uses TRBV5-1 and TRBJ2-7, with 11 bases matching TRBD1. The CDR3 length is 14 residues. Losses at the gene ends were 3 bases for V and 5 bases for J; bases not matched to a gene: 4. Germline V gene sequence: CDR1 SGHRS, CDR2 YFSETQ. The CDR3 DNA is TGCGCCAGCAGCTCGGGACAGGGGGTCCACGAGCAGTACTTC. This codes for CASSSGQGVHEQYF.